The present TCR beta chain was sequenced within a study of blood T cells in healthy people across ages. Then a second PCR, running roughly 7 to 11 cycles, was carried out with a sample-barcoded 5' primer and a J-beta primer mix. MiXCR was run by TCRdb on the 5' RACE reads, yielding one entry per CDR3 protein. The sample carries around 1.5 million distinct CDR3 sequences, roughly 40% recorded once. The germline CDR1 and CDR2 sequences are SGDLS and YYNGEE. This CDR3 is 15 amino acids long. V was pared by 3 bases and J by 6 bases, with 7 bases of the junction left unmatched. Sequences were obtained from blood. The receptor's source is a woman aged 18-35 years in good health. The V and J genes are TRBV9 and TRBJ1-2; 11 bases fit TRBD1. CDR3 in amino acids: CASSAAGQGGHGYTF. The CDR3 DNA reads TGTGCCAGCAGCGCGGCGGGACAGGGGGGTCATGGCTACACCTTC.